Included here is one TCR beta chain sequence, with context. Its target is not known. This entry comes from a study of cytomegalovirus exposure and HLA in healthy donors. Points from the study as a whole: Cytomegalovirus association was assigned to 170 or so TCR beta chains.

The CDR3 length is 14 residues. Germline CDR1 SGHRS, CDR2 YFSETQ. The V and J ends lost 1 base and 3 bases respectively, with 10 bases between them. 60 Vbeta and 13 Jbeta primers were used in PCR. Method: immunoSEQ multiplex PCR; TCRdb's copy keeps in-frame clones and lacks some. The sample includes approximately 170,000 clones, 75% to 90% of them seen just once. The clonotype comes from a male donor in good health and CMV-seronegative. The sequencing input was PBMCs. The J gene is TRBJ1-1, the V gene TRBV5-1, with a possible D match to TRBD1 (5 bases). CDR3 sequence reads: CASSLTGGDTEAFF. The CDR3 coding sequence is TGCGCCAGCAGCTTGACGGGGGGTGACACTGAAGCTTTCTTT.